Reported below is one TCR beta chain. This clonotype has a handful of counts. There is no known antigen for this receptor. It has no much larger one-base neighbor in the sample; base qualities were not kept. The data are from a study of blood T cells in healthy people across ages (dated by TCRdb to 2014 to 2015). In the study overall: In model experiments, template switching captured about one uniquely barcoded TCR beta cDNA molecule for every two T cells. Age-related changes in TCR beta repertoire diversity were measured in the study by deep sequencing normalized with unique cDNA molecular identifiers. Donors were grouped into four age groups: young (average approximately 16 years), middle-aged (less than 40), aged (approximately 58) and long-lived (around 80). Donors of different ages were randomly distributed across sequencing lanes to avoid experimental bias. The study analyzed two additional independent replicas of 1 million unique cDNA reads from the same blood draw for two donors, one aged 18 to 30 and one aged 80 or older.

The method was 5' RACE. The instrument given in TCRdb is Illumina HiSeq 2500. The second PCR ran for about 7 to 11 cycles and used a J-beta primer mix along with a sample-barcoded 5' primer. Each TCR beta cDNA molecule received a unique molecular identifier from a template-switch 5' adaptor carrying 12 random nucleotides. Each sample yielded at least 2.5 million CDR3-containing paired-end reads. The Mint cDNA synthesis kit, primed by a TRBC-specific oligonucleotide, was used to synthesize first-strand cDNA from all RNA. All cDNA was treated with uracil-DNA glycosylase and then went through a first 18-cycle PCR with the universal primers M1SS and BC2_uni_R. The authors processed their data as follows. For normalization, 1 million high-quality reads were randomly selected from each sample, with every read carrying a distinct molecular identifier. Instead of being binned into consensus sequences, reads with shared molecular identifiers were discarded. MiTCR, with a Q25 quality threshold and the strictest error-elimination algorithm, was used for CDR3 identification, clonotype clustering and error correction. Lower-bound total TCR beta diversity was estimated with a nonparametric unseen species model using Euler transformation. TCRdb reran the public reads through fastp at Q25 and MiXCR, keeping productive beta chains. A single entry per CDR3 protein holds the most common genes and DNA from its merged rows. Clone size and V and J calls follow TCRdb, not the original study. For this sample there are approximately 810,000 distinct CDR3 sequences; around 30% appear just once. The ten largest make up 15% to 20% of the sample.

The CDR3 measures 17 amino acids from cysteine to phenylalanine. Just the 51-base CDR3 DNA is kept, in frame starting at base 1. The germline V gene encodes CDR1 DFQATT and CDR2 SNEGSKA (reference sequence). V is reduced by 0 bases and J by 0 bases, leaving a spacing of 17 bases between them. Points the paper makes about the study in general: There was a strong correlation between observed TCR beta diversity and the percentage of naive T cells measured by flow cytometry. Because donor CMV infection status was unknown, age-related changes in expanded clonotypes were potentially confounded. Total diversity estimates from one million sequenced T cells were considered lower bounds and underestimates. As age increased, observed TCR beta diversity per million T cells dropped in a roughly linear way, and a significant reduction was already evident by age 40. Conclusive comparison of naive and antigen-experienced compartments was prevented by the profiling of bulk unsorted PBMCs. Compared with the aged group, the long-lived group had more naive CD4+ T cells, fewer expanded clones and increased TCR diversity, suggesting age selection.

The donors were roughly 39 Caucasian individuals from Russia, aged roughly 6 to 100 years, who were systemically healthy. Each donor gave 8 to 10 milliliters of peripheral blood, collected into EDTA-treated Vacutainer tubes. Ficoll-Paque density-gradient centrifugation was used to isolate PBMCs, with at least 6 million per sample. Total RNA, at least 5 micrograms per sample, was extracted from PBMCs with Trizol reagent. Naive CD45RAhigh/CD27high T cell percentages were measured by flow cytometry on a PBMC aliquot from every donor. Recombination joined TRBV20-1 with TRBJ1-1; 5 matching bases give a weak D call of TRBD1. The source of this sequence is a woman at least 80 years old in good health. Sequenced material: blood. The nucleotides read TGCAGTGCTAGAGATTTCGGGGGAGTACCACTGAACACTGAAGCTTTCTTT. The resulting protein is CSARDFGGVPLNTEAFF.